The sequence of this T cell receptor beta chain was determined in a study of blood T cell repertoires in COVID-19. Study in general: Sites across the United States, Italy and Spain contributed samples from acute and convalescent COVID-19.

Source study methods: Estimation of nucleated cell counts was performed using reference gene primer amplification. The data were produced by immunoSEQ multiplex PCR, yet TCRdb's version contains in-frame clones alone and is incomplete. The DNA gave D and trimming, while V, J and clone size come from that table. The repertoire has 110,000 or so clones, 60% to 85% of them found once; the top ten carry roughly 5.6%. CDR1 is LGHDT, CDR2 YNNKEL, per germline (reference sequence). The V and J ends lost 4 bases and 4 bases respectively, with 16 bases between them. This CDR3 is 15 amino acids long. The chain recombines TRBV3-1 (or the pseudogene TRBV3-2) with TRBJ1-2, with D maybe TRBD1 (6 bases). Sequencing used peripheral blood. This clonotype was sampled from a man between 65 and 80 years old with acute or convalescent COVID-19. CDR3 in DNA: TGTGCCAGCAGCCCAGGGGTAGGGTACGGCTATGGCTACACCTTC. Residues: CASSPGVGYGYGYTF.